The T cell receptor beta chain under discussion was sequenced for a study of blood T cells in healthy people across ages. Germline lookup yields CDR1 SEHNR and CDR2 FQNEAQ (reference sequence). V was clipped by 2 bases and J by 7 bases, with 9 bases between them. This CDR3 is 13 amino acids long. A second roughly 6 to 12 cycle PCR used barcoded and J-beta primers. Every cDNA molecule bore a tag from a template-switch adaptor containing 12 random nucleotides. The study obtained at least 3 million CDR3-containing paired-end reads from every sample. One entry per CDR3 protein results from TCRdb running MiXCR on the 5' RACE reads. The sample holds 1.8 million or so distinct CDR3 sequences, about two fifths seen once.

The receptor's source is a human donor in good health. V gene TRBV7-9 combines with J gene TRBJ2-1; no reliable D call. The specimen sequenced was blood. The CDR3 coding sequence is TGTGCCAGCAGCTTACTTTGGGTGAATGAGCAGTTCTTC. It yields the protein CASSLLWVNEQFF.